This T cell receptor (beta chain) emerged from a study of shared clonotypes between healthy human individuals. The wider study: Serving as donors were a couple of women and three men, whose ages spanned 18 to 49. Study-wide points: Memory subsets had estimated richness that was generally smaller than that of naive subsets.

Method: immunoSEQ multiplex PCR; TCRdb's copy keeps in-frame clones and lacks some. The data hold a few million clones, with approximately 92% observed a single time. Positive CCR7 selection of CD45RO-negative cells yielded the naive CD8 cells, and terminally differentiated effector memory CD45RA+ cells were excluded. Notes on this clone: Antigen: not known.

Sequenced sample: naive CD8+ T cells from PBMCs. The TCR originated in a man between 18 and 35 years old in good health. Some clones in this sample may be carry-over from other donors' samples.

CDR3 residues: CASSYGGANVLTF. The CDR3 nucleotides read TGTGCCAGCAGTTATGGTGGGGCCAACGTCCTGACTTTC. The chain has TRBV27 and TRBJ2-6; no clear D gene. The CDR3 is 13 residues long. Trimming removed 4 bases at V and 3 bases at J, with 4 bases between. Germline CDR1 is MNHEY and CDR2 is SMNVEV (reference sequence).